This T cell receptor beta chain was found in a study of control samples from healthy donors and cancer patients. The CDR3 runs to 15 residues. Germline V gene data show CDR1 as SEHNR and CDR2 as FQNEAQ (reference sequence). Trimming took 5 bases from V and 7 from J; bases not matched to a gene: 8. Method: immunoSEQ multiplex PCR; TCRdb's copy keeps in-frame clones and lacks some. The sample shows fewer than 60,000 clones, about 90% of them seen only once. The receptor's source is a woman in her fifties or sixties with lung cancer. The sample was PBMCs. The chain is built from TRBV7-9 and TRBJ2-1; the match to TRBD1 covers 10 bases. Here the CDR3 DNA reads TGTGCCAGCAGCCCTAGGACAGGGGGTATGAATGAGCAGTTCTTC. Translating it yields CASSPRTGGMNEQFF.